This TCR beta chain was found in a study of T cell repertoires in cytomegalovirus infection (dated by TCRdb to between 2018 and 2021). The study in broad terms: Recently identified HLA-C-restricted CMV epitopes, whose presentation resists viral immunomodulation, were targeted by peptide stimulations together with well-studied HLA-B-restricted epitopes. Donor HLA type was relevant to the analysis, because carriage of CMV infection together with the matching HLA type was indicated by public TCR beta signatures. The paper's findings and limits, for the study overall: The ex vivo response was dominated by HLA-C-restricted CMV-specific TCR beta clonotypes, which also provided the single most frequent clonotype in two of eight donors. Cumulative frequency of public TCR beta family members discriminated carriers of CMV infection plus the relevant HLA type in this cohort and an independent approximately 340-donor cohort.

Based on the germline V gene, the CDR1 and CDR2 sequences are KGHDR and SFDVKD. V ends up 10 bases short and J 3 bases short, with an unmatched junction base count of 4. The CDR3, cysteine through valine, is 12 amino acids long. The retained sequence is limited to the CDR3, 36 bases, with the frame set at the first base. The treatment or condition label, as the study defines it: in vitro stimulation with specific CMV peptide epitopes to enrich CMV-specific T cells. Sequencing used an Illumina HiSeq 1500. The public reads were reanalyzed by TCRdb: fastp trimming at Q25, MiXCR alignment, in-frame beta chains only. Identical CDR3 protein sequences are pooled into one entry, listed with their most common genes and DNA. The sample data list 900,000 to 950,000 distinct CDR3 sequences, and about a third of these were observed just once. The top ten hold about 14% of the sample. Details on this clonotype: Its binding antigen is unknown. It has no much larger one-base neighbor in the sample; base qualities were not kept.

The clonotype was recovered from a human donor in good health (CMV status not recorded). Some clones in this sample may be carry-over from other donors' samples. The sequence links TRBV24-1 to TRBJ2-7, and 8 junction bases match TRBD1. The starting material was cultured CD8+ T cells from PBMCs, obtained from culture after CMV antigen stimulation. The CDR3 protein is CATRDRSYEQYV. The base sequence is TGTGCCACTCGGGACAGGAGCTACGAGCAGTACGTC.